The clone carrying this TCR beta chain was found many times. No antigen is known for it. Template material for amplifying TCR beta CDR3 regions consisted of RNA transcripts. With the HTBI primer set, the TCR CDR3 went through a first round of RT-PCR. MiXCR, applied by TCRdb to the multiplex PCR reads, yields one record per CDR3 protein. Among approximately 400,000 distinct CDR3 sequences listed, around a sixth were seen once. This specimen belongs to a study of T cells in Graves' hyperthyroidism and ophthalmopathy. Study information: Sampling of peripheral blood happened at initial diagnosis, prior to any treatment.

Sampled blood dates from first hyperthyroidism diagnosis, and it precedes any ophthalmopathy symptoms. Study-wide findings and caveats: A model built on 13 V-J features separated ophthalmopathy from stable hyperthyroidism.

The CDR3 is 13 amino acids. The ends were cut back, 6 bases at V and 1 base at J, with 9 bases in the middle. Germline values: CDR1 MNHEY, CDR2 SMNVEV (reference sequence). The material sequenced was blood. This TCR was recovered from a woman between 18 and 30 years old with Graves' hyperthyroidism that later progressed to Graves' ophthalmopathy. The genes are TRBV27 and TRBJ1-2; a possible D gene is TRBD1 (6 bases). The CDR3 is CASSGGRNYGYTF. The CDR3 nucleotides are TGTGCCAGCAGCGGGGGGCGTAACTATGGCTACACCTTC.